These 18 T cell receptor beta chains were sequenced from one sample in a study of shared clonotypes between healthy human individuals. The table came from immunoSEQ multiplex PCR; TCRdb's copy has only in-frame clones and leaves some out. The sample records 2.5 million or so clones, approximately 92% being singletons. The specimen was naive CD4+ T cells sorted from blood. The subset: CD45RA+ positively selected. Receptor source: a man younger than 35 in good health.

Of note for this clone: Other nucleotide sequences from this sample produce the same CDR3. This chain joins TRBV30 and TRBJ2-7; the D gene is possibly TRBD2 (6 bases). V shed 1 base and J shed 6 bases, with 7 bases lying between them. The CDR3 runs to 11 residues. The germline gives CDR1 GTSNPN, CDR2 SVGIG (reference sequence). The CDR3 spells CAWSAGGEQYF. CDR3 in DNA: TGTGCCTGGAGTGCCGGGGGCGAGCAGTACTTC.

J is TRBJ2-7 and V is TRBV6-1; 7 bases are a match to TRBD2. Germline CDR1 MNHNS, CDR2 SASEGT. This CDR3 is built from 15 residues. V lost 0 bases and J lost 3; bases outside the gene matches: 5. CDR3 bases: TGTGCCAGCAGTGAAGCGTACCGGGGGGTCTACGAGCAGTACTTC. Its translation: CASSEAYRGVYEQYF.

A note on this clone: Additional DNA sequences in this sample encode the identical CDR3. The chain carries TRBV18 and TRBJ1-1, with D unclear. The CDR3 loop spans 13 amino acids. CDR1 KGHSH and CDR2 LQKENI come from the germline V gene. V lost 3 bases and J 2 bases, leaving 7 bases between the germline ends. CDR3 protein: CASSPGGNTEAFF. The CDR3 DNA reads as TGTGCCAGCTCACCTGGCGGAAACACTGAAGCTTTCTTT.

The chain is built from TRBV14 and TRBJ2-7; 9 bases are a match to TRBD1. This CDR3 contains 16 residues. The junction had 6 bases not matched to a gene; V was cut back by 1 base and J by 2 bases. Germline CDR1 SGHDN, CDR2 FVKESK. CDR3 in amino acids: CASSQVDGTGPYEQYF. The CDR3 DNA reads as TGTGCCAGCAGCCAAGTCGACGGGACAGGGCCCTACGAGCAGTACTTC.

Here the CDR3 DNA reads TGTGCCAGCAGCTATAGGGACAGCTTAAAAGCAGATACGCAGTATTTT. As protein: CASSYRDSLKADTQYF. The chain couples TRBV7-9 to TRBJ2-3, with 7 nucleotides matching TRBD1. V was clipped by 4 bases and J by 4 bases; unmatched bases: 11. The CDR3 has 16 residues. Per the germline V gene, CDR1 is SEHNR and CDR2 is FQNEAQ (reference sequence).

The gene calls are TRBV5-4 and TRBJ2-2; TRBD1 is a possible D gene (7 bases). CDR1 is SGHNT and CDR2 is YYREEE in the germline V gene (reference sequence). The V and J ends lost 7 bases and 4 bases respectively, with 11 bases between them. The length of the CDR3 is 13 residues. This CDR3 reads CASGGTATGELFF. CDR3 DNA: TGTGCCAGCGGCGGGACAGCCACCGGGGAGCTGTTTTTT.

CDR3 amino acids: CASSFAGSDWSEKLFF. In nucleotides, the CDR3 is TGTGCCAGCAGCTTCGCTGGGTCCGATTGGAGTGAAAAACTGTTTTTT. The chain uses TRBV11-2 and TRBJ1-4; D uncertain. V lost 3 bases and J 7 bases, leaving 18 bases between the germline ends. This CDR3 has 16 amino acids. In germline, CDR1 is SGHAT, CDR2 FQNNGV.

This sequence joins TRBV11-2 and TRBJ2-1; 9 bases are a match to TRBD2. CDR3 length: 16 residues. CDR1 and CDR2 from the germline V gene are SGHAT and FQNNGV. J lost 6 bases, V lost 2 bases, and 8 bases had no gene match. The CDR3 DNA reads as TGTGCCAGCAGCTTACGACTAGCGGACAATACCAATGAGCAGTTCTTC. Residues: CASSLRLADNTNEQFF.

The V gene is TRBV6-1, the J gene TRBJ2-7, with TRBD1 identical over 8 bases. With V trimmed by 6 bases and J by 2 bases, 6 bases remained unmatched. The CDR3 is made up of 14 amino acids. Germline assignment: CDR1 MNHNS and CDR2 SASEGT. The CDR3: CASRGTGVTYEQYF. The CDR3, as DNA: TGTGCCAGCAGGGGGACAGGAGTGACCTACGAGCAGTACTTC.

This clone appeared once. V usage is TRBV7-9 and J usage is TRBJ2-7; D may match TRBD1 or TRBD2 (5 bases each). Between the trimmed V and J ends, which lost 1 base and 7 bases, there was a span of 20 bases. The CDR3 consists of 16 residues. Germline lookup yields CDR1 SEHNR and CDR2 FQNEAQ (reference sequence). As DNA, the CDR3 is TGTGCCAGCAGCTTAGTCCGGGCAGGGACCAGCTGGGAGCAGTACTTC. It yields the protein CASSLVRAGTSWEQYF.

Comments on this clone: Other DNA sequences in this specimen translate into the identical CDR3. The DNA of the CDR3 is TGTGCCAGCAGCTTAGGGGGCCGGGAGACCCAGTACTTC. Its protein product is CASSLGGRETQYF. This chain uses TRBV7-3 with TRBJ2-5, with a tentative D call TRBD1 (6 bases). CDR1 is SGHTA, CDR2 FQGTGA, per germline. Trimming pared 2 bases from V and 5 bases from J, leaving 9 bases between. The CDR3 extends over 13 amino acids.

The chain couples TRBV7-9 to TRBJ2-3, with D possibly TRBD2 on 5 matching bases. The V gene lost 8 bases and the J gene lost 8 bases, with 20 bases spanning the gap. In germline, CDR1 is SEHNR, CDR2 FQNEAQ (reference sequence). The CDR3 has 14 residues. Here the CDR3 DNA reads TGTGCCAGCGGGTTTGACTACCCGACGGGTACGCAGTATTTT. This sequence encodes CASGFDYPTGTQYF.

In this sample, this clone turned up a few times. The rearrangement links TRBV11-1 to TRBJ1-6, with unresolved D. This CDR3 is built from 14 residues. V dropped 3 bases and J dropped 5 bases, with 8 bases sitting between them. CDR1 and CDR2 from the germline V gene are SGHAT and FQDESV (reference sequence). The CDR3 protein is CASSFGRNNSPLHF. The CDR3, as DNA: TGTGCCAGCAGCTTCGGACGGAATAATTCACCCCTCCACTTT.

Here the CDR3 DNA reads TGTGCCAGCAGCTTAGCGGGCCTTCTCAATGAGCAGTTCTTC. It translates to CASSLAGLLNEQFF. The chain is built from TRBV7-9 and TRBJ2-1, with no clear D. Per germline, CDR1 SEHNR and CDR2 FQNEAQ (reference sequence). Trimming cost V 0 bases and J 6 bases, with 9 bases left between them. The CDR3 is made up of 14 amino acids.

DNA for the CDR3: TGTGCCATCAGTGAGTCAGCGACAGTTTCCTCCTACGAGCAGTACTTC. Its protein product is CAISESATVSSYEQYF. V usage is TRBV10-3 and J usage is TRBJ2-7, with a tentative D call TRBD1 (5 bases). Germline-derived CDR1 and CDR2 are ENHRY and SYGVKD. The CDR3 is made up of 16 amino acids. With 0 bases removed from V and 0 bases from J, the gap between germline ends came to 12 bases.

V gene TRBV28 combines with J gene TRBJ1-5; D remains unclear. With 3 bases removed from V and 5 bases from J, the gap between germline ends came to 14 bases. The CDR3 is made up of 15 amino acids. Germline V gene sequence: CDR1 MDHEN, CDR2 SYDVKM. The CDR3: CASSLRTLRDQPQHF. In DNA form, the CDR3 reads TGTGCCAGCAGTTTGAGGACGCTCCGTGATCAGCCCCAGCATTTT. Full variable domain (missing parts from reference TRBV28 and TRBJ1-5): DVKVTQSSRYLVKRTGEKVFLECVQDMDHENMFWYRQDPGLGLRLIYFSYDVKMKEKGDIPEGYSVSREKKERFSLILESASTNQTSMYLCASSLRTLRDQPQHFGDGTRLSIL.

The rearrangement links TRBV6-1 to TRBJ2-2; TRBD2 aligns across 9 bases. Trimming removed 4 bases from V and 7 bases from J; junction bases left unmatched: 7. The CDR3 length is 15 residues. The germline gives CDR1 MNHNS, CDR2 SASEGT. CDR3 sequence (DNA): TGTGCCAGCAGTGTCGGCGGGGGGGCGGTCGGGGAGCTGTTTTTT. Its translation: CASSVGGGAVGELFF.

The V and J genes are TRBV29-1 and TRBJ2-7; weak D call: TRBD2 (5 bases). With 6 bases removed from V and 5 bases from J, the gap between germline ends came to 11 bases. Germline assignment: CDR1 SQVTM and CDR2 ANQGSEA. The CDR3 sequence is 11 residues long. The CDR3 reads CSVVTSNEQYF. CDR3 DNA sequence: TGCAGCGTCGTTACTAGTAACGAGCAGTACTTC.